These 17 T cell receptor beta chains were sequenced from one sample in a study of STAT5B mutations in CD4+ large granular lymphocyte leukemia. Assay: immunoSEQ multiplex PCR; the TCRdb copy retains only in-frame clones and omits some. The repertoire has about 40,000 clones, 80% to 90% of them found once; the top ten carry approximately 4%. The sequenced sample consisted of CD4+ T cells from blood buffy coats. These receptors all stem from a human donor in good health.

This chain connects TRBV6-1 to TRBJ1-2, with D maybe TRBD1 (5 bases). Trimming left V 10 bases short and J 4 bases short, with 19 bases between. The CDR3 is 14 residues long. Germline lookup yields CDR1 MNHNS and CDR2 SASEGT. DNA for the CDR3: TGTGCCACCTCATCACAGGAGGGGCCCTATGGCTACACCTTC. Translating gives CATSSQEGPYGYTF.

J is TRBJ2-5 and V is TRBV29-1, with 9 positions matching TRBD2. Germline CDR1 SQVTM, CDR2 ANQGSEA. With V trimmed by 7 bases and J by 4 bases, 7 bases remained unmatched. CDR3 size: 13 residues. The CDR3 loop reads CSAAAGGRETQYF. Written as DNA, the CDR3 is TGCAGCGCCGCCGCGGGAGGGAGAGAGACCCAGTACTTC. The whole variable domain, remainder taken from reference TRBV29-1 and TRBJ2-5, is SAVISQKPSRDICQRGTSLTIQCQVDSQVTMMFWYRQQPGQSLTLIATANQGSEATYESGFVIDKFPISRPNLTFSTLTVSNMSPEDSSIYLCSAAAGGRETQYFGPGTRLLVL.

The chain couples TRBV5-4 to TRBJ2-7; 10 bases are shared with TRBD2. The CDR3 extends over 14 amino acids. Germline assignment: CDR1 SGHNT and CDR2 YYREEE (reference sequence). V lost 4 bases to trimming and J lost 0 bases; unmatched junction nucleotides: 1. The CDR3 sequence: CASSVAGGSYEQYF. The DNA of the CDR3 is TGTGCCAGCAGCGTAGCGGGAGGCTCCTACGAGCAGTACTTC.

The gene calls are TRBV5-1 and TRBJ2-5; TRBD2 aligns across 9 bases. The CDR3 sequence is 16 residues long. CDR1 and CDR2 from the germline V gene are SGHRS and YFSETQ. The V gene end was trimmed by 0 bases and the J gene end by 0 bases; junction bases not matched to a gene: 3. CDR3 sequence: CASSLGASGDQETQYF. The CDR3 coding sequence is TGCGCCAGCAGCTTGGGGGCTAGCGGGGACCAAGAGACCCAGTACTTC.

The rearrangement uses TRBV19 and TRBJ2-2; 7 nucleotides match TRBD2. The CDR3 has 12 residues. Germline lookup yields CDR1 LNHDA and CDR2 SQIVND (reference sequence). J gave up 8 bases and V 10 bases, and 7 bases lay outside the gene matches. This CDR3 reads CATSAGSGELFF. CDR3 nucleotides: TGTGCCACTTCAGCGGGGTCTGGGGAGCTGTTTTTT. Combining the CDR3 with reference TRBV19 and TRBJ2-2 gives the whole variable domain DGGITQSPKYLFRKEGQNVTLSCEQNLNHDAMYWYRQDPGQGLRLIYYSQIVNDFQKGDIAEGYSVSREKKESFPLTVTSAQKNPTAFYLCATSAGSGELFFGEGSRLTVL.

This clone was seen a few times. CDR3 in DNA: TGTGCCAGCAGCCGAGACCGTGAAAAACTGTTTTTT. As protein: CASSRDREKLFF. The V call is TRBV7-3, the J call TRBJ1-4; D unclear. CDR1 is SGHTA and CDR2 is FQGTGA in the germline V gene. The CDR3 is made up of 12 amino acids. V was pared by 5 bases and J by 7 bases, with 8 bases between.

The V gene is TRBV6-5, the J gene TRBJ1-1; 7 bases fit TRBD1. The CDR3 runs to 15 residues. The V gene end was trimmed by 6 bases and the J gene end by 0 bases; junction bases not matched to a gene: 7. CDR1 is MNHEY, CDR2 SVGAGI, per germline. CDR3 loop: CASSRQGPLNTEAFF. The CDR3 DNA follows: TGTGCCAGCAGCCGACAGGGCCCTTTGAACACTGAAGCTTTCTTT.

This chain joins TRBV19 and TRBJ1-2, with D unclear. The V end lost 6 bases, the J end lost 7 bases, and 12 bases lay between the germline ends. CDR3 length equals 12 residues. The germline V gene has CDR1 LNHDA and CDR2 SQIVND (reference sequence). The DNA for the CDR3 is TGTGCCAGTAGCCCTAGATCGAGTGGCTACACCTTC. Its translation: CASSPRSSGYTF.

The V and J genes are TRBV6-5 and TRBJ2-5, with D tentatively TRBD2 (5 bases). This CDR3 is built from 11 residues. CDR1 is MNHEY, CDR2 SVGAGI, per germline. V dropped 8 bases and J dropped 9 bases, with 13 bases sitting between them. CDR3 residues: CASGLKRAQYF. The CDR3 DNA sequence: TGTGCCAGCGGGCTTAAGAGGGCCCAGTACTTC.

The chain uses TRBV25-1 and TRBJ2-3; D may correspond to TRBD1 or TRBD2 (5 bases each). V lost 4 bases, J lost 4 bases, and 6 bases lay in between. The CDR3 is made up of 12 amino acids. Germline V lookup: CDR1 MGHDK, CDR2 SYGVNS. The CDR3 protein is CASSGGADTQYF. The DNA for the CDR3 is TGTGCCAGCAGTGGAGGGGCAGATACGCAGTATTTT. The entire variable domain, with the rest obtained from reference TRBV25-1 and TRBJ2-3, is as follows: EADIYQTPRYLVIGTGKKITLECSQTMGHDKMYWYQQDPGMELHLIHYSYGVNSTEKGDLSSESTVSRIRTEHFPLTLESARPSHTSQYLCASSGGADTQYFGPGTRLTVL.

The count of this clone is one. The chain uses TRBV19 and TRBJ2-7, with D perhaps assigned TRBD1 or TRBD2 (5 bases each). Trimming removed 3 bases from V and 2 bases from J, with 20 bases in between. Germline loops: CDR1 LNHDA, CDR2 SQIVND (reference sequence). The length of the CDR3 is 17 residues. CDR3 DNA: TGTGCCAGTAGTATTGGGTCTGGGACGGCGGCCCCCTACGAGCAGTACTTC. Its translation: CASSIGSGTAAPYEQYF.

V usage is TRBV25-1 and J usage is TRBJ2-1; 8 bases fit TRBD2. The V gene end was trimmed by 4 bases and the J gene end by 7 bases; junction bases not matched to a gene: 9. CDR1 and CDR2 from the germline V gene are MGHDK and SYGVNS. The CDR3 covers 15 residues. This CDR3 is CASSGPTSAGNEQFF. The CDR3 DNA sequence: TGTGCCAGCAGTGGGCCGACTAGCGCTGGAAATGAGCAGTTCTTC.

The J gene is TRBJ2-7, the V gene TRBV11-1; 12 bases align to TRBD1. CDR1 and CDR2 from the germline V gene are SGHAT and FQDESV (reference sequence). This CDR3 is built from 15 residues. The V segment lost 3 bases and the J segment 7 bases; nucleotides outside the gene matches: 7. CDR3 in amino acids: CASSLPGQGANEQYF. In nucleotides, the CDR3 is TGTGCCAGCAGCTTGCCGGGACAGGGGGCGAATGAGCAGTACTTC. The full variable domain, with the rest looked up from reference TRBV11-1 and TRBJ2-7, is EAEVAQSPRYKITEKSQAVAFWCDPISGHATLYWYRQILGQGPELLVQFQDESVVDDSQLPKDRFSAERLKGVDSTLKIQPAELGDSAMYLCASSLPGQGANEQYFGPGTRLTVT.

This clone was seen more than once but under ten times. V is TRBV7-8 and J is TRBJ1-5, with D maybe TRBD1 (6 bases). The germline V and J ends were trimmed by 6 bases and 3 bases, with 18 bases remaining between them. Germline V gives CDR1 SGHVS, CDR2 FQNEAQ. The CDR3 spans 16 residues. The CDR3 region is CASSGTTGANNQPQHF. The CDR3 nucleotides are TGTGCCAGCAGTGGGACCACGGGGGCTAACAATCAGCCCCAGCATTTT. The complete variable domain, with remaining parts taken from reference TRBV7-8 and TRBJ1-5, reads GAGVSQSPRYKVAKRGQDVALRCDPISGHVSLFWYQQALGQGPEFLTYFQNEAQLDKSGLPSDRFFAERPEGSVSTLKIQRTQQEDSAVYLCASSGTTGANNQPQHFGDGTRLSIL.

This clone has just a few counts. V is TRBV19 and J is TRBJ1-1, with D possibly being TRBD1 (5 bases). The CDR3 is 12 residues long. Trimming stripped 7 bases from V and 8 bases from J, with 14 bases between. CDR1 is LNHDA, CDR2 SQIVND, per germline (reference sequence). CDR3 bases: TGTGCCAGTATGGCGGGGCGAGGAGAAGCTTTCTTT. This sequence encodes CASMAGRGEAFF. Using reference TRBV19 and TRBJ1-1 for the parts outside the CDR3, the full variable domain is DGGITQSPKYLFRKEGQNVTLSCEQNLNHDAMYWYRQDPGQGLRLIYYSQIVNDFQKGDIAEGYSVSREKKESFPLTVTSAQKNPTAFYLCASMAGRGEAFFGQGTRLTVV.

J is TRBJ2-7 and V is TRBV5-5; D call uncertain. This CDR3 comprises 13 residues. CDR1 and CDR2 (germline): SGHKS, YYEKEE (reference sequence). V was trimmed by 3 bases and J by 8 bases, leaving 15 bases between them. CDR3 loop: CASSSFGEGKQYF. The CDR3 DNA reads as TGTGCCAGCAGCTCCTTCGGTGAAGGGAAGCAGTACTTC.

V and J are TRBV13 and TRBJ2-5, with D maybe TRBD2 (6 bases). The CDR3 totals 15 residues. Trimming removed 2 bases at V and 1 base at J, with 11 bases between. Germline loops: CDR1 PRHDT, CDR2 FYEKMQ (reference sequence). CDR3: CASSLYTAGQETQYF. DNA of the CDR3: TGTGCCAGCAGCTTATATACAGCGGGCCAAGAGACCCAGTACTTC.